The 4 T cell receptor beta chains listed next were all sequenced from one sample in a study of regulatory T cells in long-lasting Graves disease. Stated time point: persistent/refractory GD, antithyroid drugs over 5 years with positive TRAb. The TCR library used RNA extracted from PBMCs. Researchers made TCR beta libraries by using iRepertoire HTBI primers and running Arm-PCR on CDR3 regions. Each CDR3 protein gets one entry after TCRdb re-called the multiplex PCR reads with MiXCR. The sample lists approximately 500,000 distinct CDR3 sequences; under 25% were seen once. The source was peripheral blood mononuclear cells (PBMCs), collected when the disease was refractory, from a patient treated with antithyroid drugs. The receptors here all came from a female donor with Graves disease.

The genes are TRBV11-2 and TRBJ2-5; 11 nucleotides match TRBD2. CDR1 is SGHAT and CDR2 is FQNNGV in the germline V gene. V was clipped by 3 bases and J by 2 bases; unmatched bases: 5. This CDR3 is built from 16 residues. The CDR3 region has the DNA TGTGCCAGCAGCTTCACTAGCGGGGGCGATCAAGAGACCCAGTACTTC. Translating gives CASSFTSGGDQETQYF.

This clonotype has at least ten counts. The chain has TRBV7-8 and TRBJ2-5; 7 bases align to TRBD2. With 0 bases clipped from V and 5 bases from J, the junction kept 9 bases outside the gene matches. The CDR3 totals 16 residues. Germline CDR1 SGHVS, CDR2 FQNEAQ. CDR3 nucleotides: TGTGCCAGCAGCTTAGCAAGAACCGGGAGGAGGGAGACCCAGTACTTC. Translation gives CASSLARTGRRETQYF.

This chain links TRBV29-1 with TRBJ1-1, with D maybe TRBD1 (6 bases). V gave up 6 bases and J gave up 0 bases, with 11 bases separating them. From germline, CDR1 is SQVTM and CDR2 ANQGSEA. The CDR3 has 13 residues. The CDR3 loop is CSVYREMNTEAFF. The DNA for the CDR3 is TGCAGCGTATACAGGGAGATGAACACTGAAGCTTTCTTT. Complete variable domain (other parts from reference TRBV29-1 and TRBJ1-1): SAVISQKPSRDICQRGTSLTIQCQVDSQVTMMFWYRQQPGQSLTLIATANQGSEATYESGFVIDKFPISRPNLTFSTLTVSNMSPEDSSIYLCSVYREMNTEAFFGQGTRLTVV.

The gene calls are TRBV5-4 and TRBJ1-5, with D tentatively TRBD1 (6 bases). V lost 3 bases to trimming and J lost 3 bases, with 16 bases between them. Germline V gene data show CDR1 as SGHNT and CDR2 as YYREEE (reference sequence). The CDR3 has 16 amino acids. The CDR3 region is CASSSSSGGSNQPQHF. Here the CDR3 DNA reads TGTGCCAGCAGCTCTTCATCCGGGGGCTCCAATCAGCCCCAGCATTTT. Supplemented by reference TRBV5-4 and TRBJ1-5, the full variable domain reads ETGVTQSPTHLIKTRGQQVTLRCSSQSGHNTVSWYQQALGQGPQFIFQYYREEENGRGNFPPRFSGLQFPNYSSELNVNALELDDSALYLCASSSSSGGSNQPQHFGDGTRLSIL.